Shown below are 15 T cell receptor beta chains from a single sample sequenced in a study of spatial heterogeneity in lung cancer. Time point defined: sample taken at primary tumor resection. No cell sorting; template was whole RNA from tumor, lung tissue or PBMC. In TCRdb, the 5' RACE reads were re-called with MiXCR into one record per CDR3 protein. This table holds over 50,000 distinct CDR3 sequences, about 8% found once. The sequencing used PBMCs, collected at surgery. The source of these receptors is a female donor with early-stage non-small cell lung cancer.

V is TRBV20-1 and J is TRBJ2-3; no definite D call. This CDR3 comprises 11 residues. V lost 5 bases, J lost 9 bases, and 12 bases lay in between. Germline values: CDR1 DFQATT, CDR2 SNEGSKA (reference sequence). The CDR3 loop is CSAGPPRTQYF. The CDR3 DNA sequence: TGCAGTGCTGGCCCCCCGCGGACGCAGTATTTT.

The rearrangement joins TRBV7-2 to TRBJ2-1; tentatively, D is TRBD2 (6 bases). The CDR3 spans 16 residues. V was pared by 5 bases and J by 1 base, with 15 bases between. Germline lookup yields CDR1 SGHTA and CDR2 FQGNSA. The CDR3 here is CASSRTGGRSYNEQFF. The DNA for the CDR3 is TGTGCCAGCAGCCGGACCGGGGGAAGGTCCTACAATGAGCAGTTCTTC.

This clonotype was found a few times. The rearrangement links TRBV11-2 to TRBJ2-1, with 8 bases identical to TRBD2. Germline assignment: CDR1 SGHAT and CDR2 FQNNGV. The CDR3 has 14 amino acids. With V trimmed by 1 base and J by 8 bases, 4 bases remained unmatched. The chain's CDR3 is CASSLAGGPYEQFF. CDR3 DNA sequence: TGTGCCAGCAGCTTAGCGGGAGGGCCCTATGAGCAGTTCTTC.

This clonotype was detected only once. A much more abundant neighbour one base away suggests this may be a read error. The chain uses TRBV18 and TRBJ1-2, with D possibly being TRBD1 (6 bases). This CDR3 has 14 residues. Germline CDR1 KGHSH, CDR2 LQKENI. The CDR3 DNA sequence: TGTGCCAACTCACTGGGGGCAGCAACGTATGGCTACACCTTC. Translated, it gives CANSLGAATYGYTF.

CDR3 DNA sequence: TGCGCCAGCAGCTTGTTTACAGAGACCCAGTACTTC. This encodes CASSLFTETQYF. V and J are TRBV5-1 and TRBJ2-5; D is unresolved. The length of the CDR3 is 12 residues. The germline CDR1 and CDR2 sequences are SGHRS and YFSETQ. V was trimmed by 1 base and J by 4 bases, leaving 5 bases between them. Full variable domain (missing parts from reference TRBV5-1 and TRBJ2-5): KAGVTQTPRYLIKTRGQQVTLSCSPISGHRSVSWYQQTPGQGLQFLFEYFSETQRNKGNFPGRFSGRQFSNSRSEMNVSTLELGDSALYLCASSLFTETQYFGPGTRLLVL.

This chain joins TRBV6-6 and TRBJ1-2; 9 nucleotides match TRBD1. Germline CDR1 MNHNY, CDR2 SVGAGI (reference sequence). V lost 0 bases, J lost 6 bases, and 17 bases stayed unmatched. CDR3 length: 19 amino acids. The DNA for the CDR3 is TGTGCCAGCAGTTACTCGATCGGTGAAGGACAGGGGATTTGGGATGGCTACACCTTC. Translated: CASSYSIGEGQGIWDGYTF.

The CDR3 coding sequence is TGCAGTGCTCCCGGGACGGGAATTGATTCACCCCTCCACTTT. It yields the protein CSAPGTGIDSPLHF. V gene TRBV20-1 combines with J gene TRBJ1-6; TRBD1 is a possible D gene (5 bases). The germline V gene encodes CDR1 DFQATT and CDR2 SNEGSKA (reference sequence). This CDR3 is built from 14 residues. Trimming took 5 bases from V and 8 from J, leaving 16 bases between them.

The rearrangement joins TRBV7-9 to TRBJ1-1, with D possibly TRBD1 on 5 matching bases. Germline loops: CDR1 SEHNR, CDR2 FQNEAQ (reference sequence). Trimming took 2 bases from V and 1 from J, leaving 8 bases between them. The CDR3 length is 14 residues. The CDR3 sequence: CASSLPGGNTEAFF. The DNA for the CDR3 is TGTGCCAGCAGCTTACCCGGGGGGAACACTGAAGCTTTCTTT.

This clonotype has just a few counts. The CDR3 reads CASSYSSGQTYEQYF. DNA of the CDR3: TGTGCCAGCAGTTACTCTTCCGGACAGACCTACGAGCAGTACTTC. The gene calls are TRBV6-5 and TRBJ2-7, with D possibly being TRBD1 (6 bases). Trimming pared 0 bases from V and 2 bases from J, leaving 11 bases between. Looked up from germline, CDR1 is MNHEY and CDR2 is SVGAGI. This CDR3 comprises 15 residues.

This clonotype was seen repeatedly, ten times or more. The chain uses TRBV10-3 and TRBJ2-7; either TRBD1 or TRBD2 may supply D (5 bases each). CDR3 length: 11 amino acids. The germline gives CDR1 ENHRY, CDR2 SYGVKD. Trimming removed 8 bases at V and 0 bases at J, with 5 bases between. The CDR3 loop reads CAIGTSYEQYV. Here the CDR3 DNA reads TGTGCCATCGGGACCTCCTACGAGCAGTACGTC.

There are many counts of this clonotype. The gene calls are TRBV5-1 and TRBJ2-2; D might be TRBD1 (6 bases). Germline values: CDR1 SGHRS, CDR2 YFSETQ. This CDR3 has 15 residues. Trimming cost V 4 bases and J 1 base, with 11 bases left between them. CDR3 protein: CASSSTGMNTGELFF. The CDR3 region has the DNA TGCGCCAGCAGCAGTACAGGGATGAACACCGGGGAGCTGTTTTTT. Full variable domain (remainder filled in from reference TRBV5-1 and TRBJ2-2): KAGVTQTPRYLIKTRGQQVTLSCSPISGHRSVSWYQQTPGQGLQFLFEYFSETQRNKGNFPGRFSGRQFSNSRSEMNVSTLELGDSALYLCASSSTGMNTGELFFGEGSRLTVL.

The gene calls are TRBV6-1 and TRBJ2-2; either TRBD1 or TRBD2 may supply D (5 bases each). Germline CDR1 is MNHNS and CDR2 is SASEGT. V dropped 0 bases and J dropped 4 bases, with 9 bases sitting between them. The CDR3 has 15 residues. CDR3 sequence: CASSEAGRITGELFF. DNA for the CDR3: TGTGCCAGCAGTGAAGCGGGACGGATCACCGGGGAGCTGTTTTTT.

This clonotype was seen at least ten times. In nucleotides, the CDR3 is TGCGCCAGCAGCCAAGAGGGAGGGAATCAGCCCCAGCATTTT. Translation gives CASSQEGGNQPQHF. The chain has TRBV4-1 and TRBJ1-5; the D is unclear. CDR3 length: 14 amino acids. V was clipped by 0 bases and J by 4 bases, with 7 bases between them. The germline CDR1 and CDR2 sequences are MGHRA and YSYEKL.

This clonotype was seen at least ten times. The chain recombines TRBV6-6 with TRBJ1-2; D gene uncertain. The V gene's germline CDR1 is MNHNY and CDR2 SVGAGI (reference sequence). Trimming shortened V by 6 bases and J by 2 bases, and 4 bases separated the two germline ends. The CDR3 consists of 11 residues. For the CDR3, the DNA is TGTGCCAGCAGCATAAACTATGGCTACACCTTC. This translates into CASSINYGYTF.

This clonotype showed up many times. The J gene is TRBJ2-5, the V gene TRBV6-2 or TRBV6-3; no definite D call. The CDR3 spans 14 residues. Trimming cost V 7 bases and J 5 bases, with 17 bases left between them. Germline CDR1 reads MNHEY; CDR2 reads SVGEGT. DNA of the CDR3: TGTGCCAGCAACAATTTTGGCGTTGCGGAGACCCAGTACTTC. Its translation: CASNNFGVAETQYF.